This T cell receptor beta chain was captured in a study of cytomegalovirus exposure and HLA in healthy donors. Study results and caveats: Analyses of presence/absence relied on an assumption of roughly uniform sequencing depth across donors. A later analysis associated some 16,000 TCR beta sequences with HLA alleles at a 0.05 false discovery rate. Some highly shared sequence variants likely arose as a pipeline artifact.

In the PCR, 60 Vbeta and 13 Jbeta primers were used. The repertoire was sequenced with immunoSEQ multiplex PCR; TCRdb's copy has only in-frame clones and lacks some. The data contain roughly 110,000 clones, about 75% of them singletons. This clone came up once. Its target is not known. The CDR3 covers 17 residues. The J segment lost 5 bases and the V segment lost 5 bases, leaving 17 bases of the junction unmatched. Per germline, CDR1 SGHAT and CDR2 FQNNGV. Sequencing was performed on PBMCs. The chain combines TRBV11-2 with TRBJ2-5; 7 bases agree with TRBD2. This clonotype was sampled from a man between 35 and 55 years old in good health and CMV-seronegative. This chain's CDR3 is CASSRGLPASHRETQYF. In DNA form, the CDR3 reads TGTGCCAGCAGCCGGGGACTACCCGCATCCCATAGGGAGACCCAGTACTTC.